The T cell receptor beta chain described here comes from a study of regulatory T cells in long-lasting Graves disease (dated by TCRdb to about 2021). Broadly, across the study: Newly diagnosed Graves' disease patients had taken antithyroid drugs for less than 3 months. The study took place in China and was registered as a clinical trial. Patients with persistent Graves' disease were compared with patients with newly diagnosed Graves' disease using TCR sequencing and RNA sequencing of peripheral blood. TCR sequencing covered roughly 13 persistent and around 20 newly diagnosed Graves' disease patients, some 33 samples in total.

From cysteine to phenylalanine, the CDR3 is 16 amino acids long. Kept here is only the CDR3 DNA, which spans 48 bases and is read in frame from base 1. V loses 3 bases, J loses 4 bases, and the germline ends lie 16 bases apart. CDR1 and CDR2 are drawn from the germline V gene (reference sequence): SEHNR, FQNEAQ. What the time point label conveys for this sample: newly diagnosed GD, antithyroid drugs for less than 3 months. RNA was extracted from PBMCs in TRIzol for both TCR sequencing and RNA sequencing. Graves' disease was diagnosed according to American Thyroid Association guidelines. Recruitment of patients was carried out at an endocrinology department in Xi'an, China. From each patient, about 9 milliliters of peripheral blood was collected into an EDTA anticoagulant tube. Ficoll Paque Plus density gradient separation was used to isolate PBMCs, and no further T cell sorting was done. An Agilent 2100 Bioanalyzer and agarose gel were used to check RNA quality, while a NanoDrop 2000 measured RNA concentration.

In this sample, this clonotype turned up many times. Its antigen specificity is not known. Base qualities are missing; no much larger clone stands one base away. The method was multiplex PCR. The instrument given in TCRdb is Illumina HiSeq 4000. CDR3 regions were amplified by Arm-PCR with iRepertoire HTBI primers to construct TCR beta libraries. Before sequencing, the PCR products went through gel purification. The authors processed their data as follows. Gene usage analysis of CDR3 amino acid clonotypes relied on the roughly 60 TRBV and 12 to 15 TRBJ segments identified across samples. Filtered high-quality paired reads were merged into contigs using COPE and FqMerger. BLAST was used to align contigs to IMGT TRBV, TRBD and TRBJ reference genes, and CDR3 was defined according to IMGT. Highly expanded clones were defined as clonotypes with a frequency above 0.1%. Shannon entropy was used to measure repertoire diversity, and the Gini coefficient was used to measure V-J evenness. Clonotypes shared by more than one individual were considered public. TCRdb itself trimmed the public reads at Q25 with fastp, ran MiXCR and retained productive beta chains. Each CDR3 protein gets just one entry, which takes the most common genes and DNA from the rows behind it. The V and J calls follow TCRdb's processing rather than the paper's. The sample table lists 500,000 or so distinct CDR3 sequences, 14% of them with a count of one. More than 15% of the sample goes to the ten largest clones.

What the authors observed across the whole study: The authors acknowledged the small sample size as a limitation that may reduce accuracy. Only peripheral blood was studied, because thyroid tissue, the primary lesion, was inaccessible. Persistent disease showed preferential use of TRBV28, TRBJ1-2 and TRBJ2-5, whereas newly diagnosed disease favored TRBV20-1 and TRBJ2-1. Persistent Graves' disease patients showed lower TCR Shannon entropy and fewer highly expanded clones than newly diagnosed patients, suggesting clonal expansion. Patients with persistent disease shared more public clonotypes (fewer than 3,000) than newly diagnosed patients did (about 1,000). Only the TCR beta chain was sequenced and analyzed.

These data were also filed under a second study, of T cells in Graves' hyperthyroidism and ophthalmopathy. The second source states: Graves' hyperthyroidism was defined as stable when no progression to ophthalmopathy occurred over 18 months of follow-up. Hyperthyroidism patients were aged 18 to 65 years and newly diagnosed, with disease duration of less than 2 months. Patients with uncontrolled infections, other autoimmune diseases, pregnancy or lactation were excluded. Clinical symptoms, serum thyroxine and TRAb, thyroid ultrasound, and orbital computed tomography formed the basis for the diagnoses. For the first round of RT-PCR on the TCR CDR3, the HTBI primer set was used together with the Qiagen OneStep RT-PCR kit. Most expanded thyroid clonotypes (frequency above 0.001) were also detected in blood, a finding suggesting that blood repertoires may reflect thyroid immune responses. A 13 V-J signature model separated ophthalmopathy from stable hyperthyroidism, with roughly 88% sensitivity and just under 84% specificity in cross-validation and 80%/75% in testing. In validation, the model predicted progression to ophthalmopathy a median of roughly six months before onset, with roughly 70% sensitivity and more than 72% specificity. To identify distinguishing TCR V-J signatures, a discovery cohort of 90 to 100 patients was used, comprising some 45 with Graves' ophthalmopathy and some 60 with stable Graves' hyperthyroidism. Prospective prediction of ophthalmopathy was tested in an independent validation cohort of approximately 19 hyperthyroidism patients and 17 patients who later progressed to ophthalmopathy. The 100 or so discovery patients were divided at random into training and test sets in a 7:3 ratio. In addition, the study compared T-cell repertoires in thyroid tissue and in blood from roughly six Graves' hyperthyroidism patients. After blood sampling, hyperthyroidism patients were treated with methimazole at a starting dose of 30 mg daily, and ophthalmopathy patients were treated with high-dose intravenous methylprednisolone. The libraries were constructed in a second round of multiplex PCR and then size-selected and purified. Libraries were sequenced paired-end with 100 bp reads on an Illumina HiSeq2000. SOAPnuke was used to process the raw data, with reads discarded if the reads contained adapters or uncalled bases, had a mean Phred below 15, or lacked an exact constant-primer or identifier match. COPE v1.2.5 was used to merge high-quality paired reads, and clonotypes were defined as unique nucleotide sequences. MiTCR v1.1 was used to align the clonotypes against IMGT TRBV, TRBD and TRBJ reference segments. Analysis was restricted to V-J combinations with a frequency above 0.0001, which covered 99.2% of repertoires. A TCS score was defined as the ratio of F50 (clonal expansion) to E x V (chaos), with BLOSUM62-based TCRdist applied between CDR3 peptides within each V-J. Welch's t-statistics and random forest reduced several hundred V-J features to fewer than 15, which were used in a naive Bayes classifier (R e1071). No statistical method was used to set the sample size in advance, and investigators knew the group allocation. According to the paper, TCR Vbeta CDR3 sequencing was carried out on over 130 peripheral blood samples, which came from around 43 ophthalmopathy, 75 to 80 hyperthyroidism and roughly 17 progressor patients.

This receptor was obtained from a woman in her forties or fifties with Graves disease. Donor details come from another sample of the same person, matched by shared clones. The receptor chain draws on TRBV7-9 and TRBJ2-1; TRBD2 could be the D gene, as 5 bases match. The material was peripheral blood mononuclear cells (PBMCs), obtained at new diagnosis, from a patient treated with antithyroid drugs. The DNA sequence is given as TGTGCCAGCAGCTTTTTGGCTAGCATATCTTACAATGAGCAGTTCTTC. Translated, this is CASSFLASISYNEQFF.